Listed below are T cell receptor beta chains from one sample, sequenced in a study of blood T cell repertoires in COVID-19. Method: immunoSEQ multiplex PCR; TCRdb's copy keeps in-frame clones and lacks some. The table shows about 410,000 clones, with roughly 88% occurring only once. The sequenced material came from peripheral blood. Every receptor here comes from a woman younger than 45 with active or convalescent COVID-19. The CDR3 runs from the conserved cysteine through the conserved F or W. Clone size is given for some rows only: seen once, a few or many times, or a class if the clone is expanded.

>15|few|TRBJ2-3|TRBV6-4
CASSDTGQPTDTQYF
>17|.|TRBJ1-2|TRBV15
CATSREFTGGFWYGYTF
>13|.|TRBJ2-3|TRBV15
CATSRQSTDTQYF
>14|.|TRBJ1-2|TRBV27
CASRIKDRLGGYTF
>14|once|TRBJ2-5|TRBV7-2
CASSAESGVLTQYF
>13|.|TRBJ2-7|TRBV28
CASTLGGLIEQYF
>16|.|TRBJ1-2|TRBV4-1
CASSQEGTPNNYGYTF
>14|.|TRBJ2-7|TRBV3-1/TRBV3-2
CASSLRLAGYEQYF
>17|.|TRBJ1-1|TRBV7-9
CASSLAPSGGLRTEAFF
>15|few|TRBJ2-1|TRBV18
CASSPLPRLAGEQFF
>16|.|TRBJ1-5|TRBV19
CASSIGTDNSNQPQHF
>15|.|TRBJ1-5|TRBV5-6
CASSTGQFGDQPQHF
>20|.|TRBJ2-7|TRBV12-2
CASRFPLRTSGSPNTYEQYF
>12|few|TRBJ1-1|TRBV20-1
CSASAWNTEAFF
>15|once|TRBJ2-5|TRBV24-1
CATSDSAGGHETQYF
>14|.|TRBJ1-1|TRBV27
CASSPLEGDTEAFF
>16|.|TRBJ2-2|TRBV5-4
CASSSLSGLNTGELFF
>13|.|TRBJ1-5|TRBV30
CAWQDTVNQPQHF
>14|.|TRBJ2-3|TRBV6-5
CASSKTGPGGGQYF
>15|once|TRBJ2-1|TRBV7-2
CASSISSGRYNEQFF
>14|.|TRBJ2-2|TRBV29-1
CSAGLAGPDGELFF
>13|.|TRBJ1-1|TRBV5-4
CASSLFAGFEAFF
>17|.|TRBJ2-3|TRBV27
CASTRAGLAGGPDTQYF
>11|.|TRBJ1-2|TRBV29-1
CSVLGGYGYTF
>14|.|TRBJ1-4|TRBV6-2/TRBV6-3
CASSYVGGSEKLFF
>14|.|TRBJ1-2|TRBV6-2/TRBV6-3
CASSPYPQSYGYTF
>14|.|TRBJ1-6|TRBV19
CASANPSGNSPLHF
>12|.|TRBJ2-1|TRBV19
CASSIGPGGEFF
>12|.|TRBJ2-1|TRBV6-5
CASGEENNEQFF
>13|.|TRBJ2-7|TRBV6-5
CASRTSVPYEQYF
>15|.|TRBJ1-1|TRBV2
CASRFRDSVNTEAFF
>13|.|TRBJ2-7|TRBV6-5
CASRVAGRYEQYF
>13|.|TRBJ1-6|TRBV5-6
CASSPLPGPPLHF
>13|.|TRBJ1-1|TRBV7-8
CASSSNLDSEAFF
>17|.|TRBJ2-1|TRBV2
CASSEAVAGASYNEQFF
>17|.|TRBJ2-3|TRBV7-8
CASSLASPYQGQGSQYF
>15|.|TRBJ1-1|TRBV5-6
CASSLRQGLNTEAFF
>15|.|TRBJ2-1|TRBV4-1
CASSLAGETYNEQFF
>14|.|TRBJ2-7|TRBV7-9
CASSLRAEGSEQYF
>15|.|TRBJ2-7|TRBV2
CASSPGLAGVREQYF
>15|.|TRBJ1-4|TRBV5-6
CASSVTGILNEKLFF
>13|.|TRBJ1-2|TRBV5-1
CASSPVPGQSYTF
>18|once|TRBJ1-2|TRBV6-1
CASSELRDRGHPAYGYTF
>13|few|TRBJ1-2|TRBV12-3/TRBV12-4
CASGQGQIYGYTF
>15|.|TRBJ2-7|TRBV10-3
CAISESTGVTYEQYF
>14|.|TRBJ2-1|TRBV10-3
CATAGREPYNEQFF
>14|.|TRBJ2-7|TRBV5-1
CASSLGEGPNEQYF
>15|.|TRBJ2-1|TRBV20-1
CSASSGTGAYNEQFF
>16|once|TRBJ2-1|TRBV18
CASSPRTSGAYNEQFF
>11|.|TRBJ2-7|TRBV29-1
CSVENGGEQYF
>14|.|TRBJ2-7|TRBV6-2/TRBV6-3
CASSMTSGSYEQYF
>15|.|TRBJ1-6|TRBV6-4
CASSATGNVDSPLHF
>12|.|TRBJ1-2|TRBV6-4
CASSDSLGGYTF
>14|.|TRBJ2-7|TRBV28
CASSTPDRINEQYF
>13|.|TRBJ1-3|TRBV2
CASTQGGGNTIYF
>11|.|TRBJ1-2|TRBV20-1
CRGQGGFGYTF
>16|.|TRBJ1-2|TRBV10-1
CASSESVGQGGGGYTF
>16|.|TRBJ2-4|TRBV18
CASSPMGLGVKNIQYF
>13|.|TRBJ1-1|TRBV4-1
CASSQDRDTEAFF
>18|few|TRBJ1-5|TRBV19
CASSKQTGTGMGNQPQHF